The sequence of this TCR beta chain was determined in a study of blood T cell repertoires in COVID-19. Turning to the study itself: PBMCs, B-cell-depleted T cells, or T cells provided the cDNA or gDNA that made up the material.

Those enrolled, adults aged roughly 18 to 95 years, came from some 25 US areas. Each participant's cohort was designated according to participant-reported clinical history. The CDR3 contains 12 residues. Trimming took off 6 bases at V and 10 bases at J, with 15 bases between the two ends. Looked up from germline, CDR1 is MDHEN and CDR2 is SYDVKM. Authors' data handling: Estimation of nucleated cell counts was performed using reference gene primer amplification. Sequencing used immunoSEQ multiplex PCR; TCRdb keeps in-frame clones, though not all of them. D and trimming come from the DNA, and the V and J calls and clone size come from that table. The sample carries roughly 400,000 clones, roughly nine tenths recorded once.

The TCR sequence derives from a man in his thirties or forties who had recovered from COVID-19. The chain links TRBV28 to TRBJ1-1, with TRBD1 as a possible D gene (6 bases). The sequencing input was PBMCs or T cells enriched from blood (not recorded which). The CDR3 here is CASSPQGGLAFF. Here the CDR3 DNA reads TGTGCCAGCAGCCCACAGGGAGGGTTAGCTTTCTTT. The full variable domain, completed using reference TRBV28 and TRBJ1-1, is DVKVTQSSRYLVKRTGEKVFLECVQDMDHENMFWYRQDPGLGLRLIYFSYDVKMKEKGDIPEGYSVSREKKERFSLILESASTNQTSMYLCASSPQGGLAFFGQGTRLTVV.